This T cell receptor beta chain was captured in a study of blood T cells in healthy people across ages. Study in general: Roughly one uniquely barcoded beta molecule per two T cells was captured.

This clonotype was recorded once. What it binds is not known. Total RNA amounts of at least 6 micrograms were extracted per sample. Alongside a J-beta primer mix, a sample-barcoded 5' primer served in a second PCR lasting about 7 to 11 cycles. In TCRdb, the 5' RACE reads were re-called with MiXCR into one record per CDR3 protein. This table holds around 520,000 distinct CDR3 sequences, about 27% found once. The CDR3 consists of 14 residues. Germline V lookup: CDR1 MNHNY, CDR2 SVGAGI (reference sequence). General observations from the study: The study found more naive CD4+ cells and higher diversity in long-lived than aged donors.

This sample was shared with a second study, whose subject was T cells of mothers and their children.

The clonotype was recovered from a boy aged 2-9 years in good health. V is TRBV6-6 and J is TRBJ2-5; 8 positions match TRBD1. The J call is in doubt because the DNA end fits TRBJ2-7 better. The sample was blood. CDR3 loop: CASRTDRERYEQYF. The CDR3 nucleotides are TGTGCCAGCAGGACGGACAGGGAGAGATACGAGCAGTACTTC.